This passage covers 19 T cell receptor beta chains from one sample sequenced in a study of blood T cell repertoires in COVID-19. The protocol was immunoSEQ multiplex PCR, while the TCRdb copy is restricted to in-frame clones and leaves out a portion. This table has nearly 110,000 clones, 65% to 75% appearing once. The sequencing sample was made of peripheral blood. These receptors were taken from a human donor with acute or convalescent COVID-19. The donor label of this sample is uncertain.

The rearrangement links TRBV18 to TRBJ2-5; TRBD1 agrees at 7 bases. CDR1 KGHSH and CDR2 LQKENI come from the germline V gene. The V gene end was trimmed by 5 bases and the J gene end by 2 bases; junction bases not matched to a gene: 11. The CDR3 loop spans 16 amino acids. The CDR3 spells CASSSRQGRTQETQYF. Written as DNA, the CDR3 is TGTGCCAGCTCATCTAGACAGGGAAGGACTCAAGAGACCCAGTACTTC.

This chain uses TRBV11-2 with TRBJ2-7; no clear D. V dropped 5 bases and J dropped 0 bases, with 11 bases sitting between them. The CDR3 loop spans 14 amino acids. Germline values: CDR1 SGHAT, CDR2 FQNNGV. CDR3 region: CASSDWASSYEQYF. The DNA for the CDR3 is TGTGCCAGCAGCGATTGGGCGAGCTCCTACGAGCAGTACTTC.

V and J are TRBV5-6 and TRBJ1-2; D remains ambiguous. The CDR3 has 14 amino acids. Per germline, CDR1 SGHDT and CDR2 YYEEEE. Trimming took off 3 bases at V and 3 bases at J, with 12 bases between the two ends. Written as DNA, the CDR3 is TGTGCCAGCAGCTCGATGGTTGGAGACTATGGCTACACCTTC. Amino acids: CASSSMVGDYGYTF. The full variable domain, rest sourced from reference TRBV5-6 and TRBJ1-2, is DAGVTQSPTHLIKTRGQQVTLRCSPKSGHDTVSWYQQALGQGPQFIFQYYEEEERQRGNFPDRFSGHQFPNYSSELNVNALLLGDSALYLCASSSMVGDYGYTFGSGTRLTVV.

The rearrangement uses TRBV9 and TRBJ2-3; no firm D call. Germline V lookup: CDR1 SGDLS, CDR2 YYNGEE. The CDR3 is made up of 12 amino acids. V lost 0 bases and J lost 4, with 3 bases in between. The DNA for the CDR3 is TGTGCCAGCAGCGTAGCTGCAGATACGCAGTATTTT. Amino acid sequence: CASSVAADTQYF.

V is TRBV4-2 and J is TRBJ1-2; D is unresolved. Germline-derived CDR1 and CDR2 are LGHNA and YNFKEQ. The length of the CDR3 is 12 residues. V dropped 5 bases and J dropped 2 bases, with 6 bases sitting between them. This CDR3 is CASSRENYGYTF. The CDR3 DNA sequence: TGTGCCAGCAGCAGAGAGAACTATGGCTACACCTTC.

The chain joins TRBV30 to TRBJ1-2; 9 bases are shared with TRBD1. The CDR3 has 15 amino acids. Germline V gives CDR1 GTSNPN, CDR2 SVGIG (reference sequence). V trimming: 0 bases; J trimming: 4 bases; junction bases outside the gene matches: 6. CDR3 residues: CAWSVAATGGYGYTF. CDR3 DNA sequence: TGTGCCTGGAGTGTAGCGGCGACAGGGGGCTATGGCTACACCTTC.

The V call is TRBV7-2, the J call TRBJ2-5, with 12 bases that match TRBD2. This CDR3 has 15 amino acids. In germline, CDR1 is SGHTA, CDR2 FQGNSA. V dropped 3 bases and J dropped 5; count of bases not matched to a gene: 4. The CDR3 DNA reads TGTGCCAGCAGCTTCCTAGCGGGGGGGCGGGAGACCCAGTACTTC. It encodes CASSFLAGGRETQYF.

The rearrangement joins TRBV12-3 or TRBV12-4 to TRBJ2-1, with TRBD1 as a possible D gene (6 bases). Trimming cost V 6 bases and J 8 bases, with 11 bases left between them. The CDR3 has 12 residues. The CDR3 loop is CASSGTGYEQFF. The CDR3 coding sequence is TGTGCCAGCAGCGGAACAGGGTATGAGCAGTTCTTC.

The rearrangement links TRBV20-1 to TRBJ2-1; TRBD1 matches 12 bases. V was clipped by 3 bases and J by 2 bases; unmatched bases: 5. There are 16 residues in the CDR3. In germline, CDR1 is DFQATT, CDR2 SNEGSKA (reference sequence). CDR3 DNA: TGCAGTGCTAGTTCCCGGGACAGGGGGCCCTACAATGAGCAGTTCTTC. Its translation is CSASSRDRGPYNEQFF.

This clone was counted between two and nine times. CDR3 DNA: TGCAGCGTTGACCGGGGGATGAACACTGAAGCTTTCTTT. Translating gives CSVDRGMNTEAFF. The chain is built from TRBV29-1 and TRBJ1-1, with D perhaps matching TRBD1 (5 bases). This CDR3 is 13 amino acids long. Trimming removed 3 bases from V and 0 bases from J, with 8 bases in between. Germline CDR1 and CDR2: SQVTM and ANQGSEA.

This sequence joins TRBV7-2 and TRBJ2-5; TRBD2 agrees at 8 bases. The germline CDR1 and CDR2 sequences are SGHTA and FQGNSA. There are 14 residues in the CDR3. The V gene end was trimmed by 5 bases and the J gene end by 4 bases; junction bases not matched to a gene: 6. CDR3 nucleotides: TGTGCCAGCAGCATCGGGGGGGCTTTAGAGACCCAGTACTTC. Translation: CASSIGGALETQYF.

This rearrangement joins TRBV27 to TRBJ1-4; 7 nucleotides line up with TRBD1. CDR1 and CDR2 (germline): MNHEY, SMNVEV (reference sequence). J was trimmed by 5 bases and V by 5 bases; bases with no gene match: 8. The CDR3 consists of 15 residues. This CDR3 reads CASSIQGFGNEKLFF. The DNA of the CDR3 is TGTGCCAGCAGTATACAGGGGTTCGGGAATGAAAAACTGTTTTTT.

The CDR3 DNA is TGTGCCAGCTCACCGGGGGCCTCTAACTATGGCTACACCTTC. Translating gives CASSPGASNYGYTF. The chain carries TRBV18 and TRBJ1-2, with D possibly matching TRBD1 (6 bases). Germline V gene sequence: CDR1 KGHSH, CDR2 LQKENI. The CDR3 is made up of 14 amino acids. The V end lost 3 bases, the J end lost 0 bases, and 8 bases lay between the germline ends.

The chain has TRBV11-2 and TRBJ2-2; weak D call: TRBD1 (6 bases). Germline V gene data show CDR1 as SGHAT and CDR2 as FQNNGV. Trimming took off 5 bases at V and 3 bases at J, with 10 bases between the two ends. The CDR3 runs to 14 residues. For the CDR3, the DNA is TGTGCCAGCAGCGCTTCAGGGGACACCGGGGAGCTGTTTTTT. Its translation: CASSASGDTGELFF. Based on the CDR3 plus reference TRBV11-2 and TRBJ2-2, the full variable domain is EAGVAQSPRYKIIEKRQSVAFWCNPISGHATLYWYQQILGQGPKLLIQFQNNGVVDDSQLPKDRFSAERLKGVDSTLKIQPAKLEDSAVYLCASSASGDTGELFFGEGSRLTVL.

On this clone: Other DNA variants within this sample encode the same CDR3. The chain carries TRBV6-1 and TRBJ1-1; D gene ambiguous. The CDR3 has 13 amino acids. Germline V gene sequence: CDR1 MNHNS, CDR2 SASEGT. Trimming left V 2 bases short and J 2 bases short, with 6 bases between. The CDR3 protein is CASSETVNTEAFF. The DNA for the CDR3 is TGTGCCAGCAGTGAAACGGTAAACACTGAAGCTTTCTTT.

The V gene is TRBV30, the J gene TRBJ2-2; the D gene is possibly TRBD2 (5 bases). V gave up 2 bases and J gave up 3 bases, with 10 bases separating them. Germline CDR1 GTSNPN, CDR2 SVGIG (reference sequence). This CDR3 comprises 14 residues. As DNA, the CDR3 is TGTGCCTGGAGTTCCGGGGTGGACACCGGGGAGCTGTTTTTT. Encoded protein: CAWSSGVDTGELFF.

V and J are TRBV4-1 and TRBJ1-5; possibly TRBD1 for D (6 bases). Germline CDR1 MGHRA, CDR2 YSYEKL. Trimming pared 2 bases from V and 1 base from J, leaving 15 bases between. The CDR3 contains 17 residues. The CDR3 DNA is TGCGCCAGCAGCCAAAAACAGGGTTCGGGAAGCAATCAGCCCCAGCATTTT. Translated: CASSQKQGSGSNQPQHF.

The V and J genes are TRBV11-2 and TRBJ1-4; the D gene is possibly TRBD1 (5 bases). V was pared by 2 bases and J by 7 bases, with 14 bases between. This CDR3 spans 15 amino acids. CDR1 and CDR2 from the germline V gene are SGHAT and FQNNGV. The CDR3: CASSLSLGASEKLFF. The DNA of the CDR3 is TGTGCCAGCAGCTTATCATTAGGGGCGAGTGAAAAACTGTTTTTT. Full variable domain (missing parts from reference TRBV11-2 and TRBJ1-4): EAGVAQSPRYKIIEKRQSVAFWCNPISGHATLYWYQQILGQGPKLLIQFQNNGVVDDSQLPKDRFSAERLKGVDSTLKIQPAKLEDSAVYLCASSLSLGASEKLFFGSGTQLSVL.

The rearrangement joins TRBV28 to TRBJ1-2; D unresolved. Germline V CDR1 and CDR2: MDHEN, SYDVKM. The CDR3 loop spans 13 amino acids. V lost 1 base and J 3 bases, leaving 6 bases between the germline ends. CDR3 residues: CASSLYGDYGYTF. CDR3 nucleotide sequence: TGTGCCAGCAGTTTATACGGAGACTATGGCTACACCTTC.